The clone carrying this T cell receptor beta chain was recorded a few times. Per the germline V gene, CDR1 is SGHTA and CDR2 is FQGNSA. Losses at the gene ends were 6 bases for V and 1 base for J; bases not matched to a gene: 6. This CDR3 spans 15 amino acids. The data were taken from a study of blood T cells in healthy people across ages. Combining a sample-barcoded 5' primer with a J-beta primer mix, a second PCR ran for roughly 7 to 11 cycles. TCRdb independently ran MiXCR on the 5' RACE reads; one entry per CDR3 protein. The profile covers around 1.5 million distinct CDR3 sequences, with 59% appearing a single time and under 8.5% taken by the ten largest.

The sequencing sample was made of blood. The TCR was taken from a young man in good health. The V call is TRBV7-2, the J call TRBJ2-3; 8 nucleotides match TRBD2. The CDR3 sequence is CASSVAGGRTDTQYF. Here the CDR3 DNA reads TGTGCCAGCAGTGTGGCGGGAGGACGCACAGATACGCAGTATTTT.